Listed below are T cell receptor beta chains from one sample, sequenced in a study of CXCR3-negative and CXCR3-positive naive CD8 T cells. TCRdb reanalyzed the 5' RACE reads and collapses them to one entry per CDR3 protein, without DNA. This sample's table has 100,000 to 150,000 distinct CDR3 sequences. The sequenced material came from naive CXCR3- CD8+ T cells from blood. The receptors were gathered from a human donor in good health. Some clones in this sample may be carry-over from other donors' samples. CDR3s include the opening cysteine and the closing phenylalanine or tryptophan.

V gene: TRBV2; J gene: TRBJ2-2; CDR3 protein: CASTEWGSDTGELFF
V gene: TRBV4-3; J gene: TRBJ2-7; CDR3 protein: CASSPGAGGGYEQYF
V gene: TRBV28; J gene: TRBJ2-2; CDR3 protein: CASSHTSGGATGELFF
V gene: TRBV5-1; J gene: TRBJ2-2; CDR3 protein: CAGSLEGTRAYDTGELFF
V gene: TRBV12-3/TRBV12-4; J gene: TRBJ2-1; CDR3 protein: CASSGTGGSYNEQFF
V gene: TRBV4-3; J gene: TRBJ2-2; CDR3 protein: CASSPTVGWTGELFF
V gene: TRBV24-1; J gene: TRBJ2-1; CDR3 protein: CATSDLGGLSAHNEQFF
V gene: TRBV29-1; J gene: TRBJ1-1; CDR3 protein: CSVEVAWGAPTEAFF
V gene: TRBV7-6; J gene: TRBJ2-1; CDR3 protein: CASSYKTWETNEQFF
V gene: TRBV11-2; J gene: TRBJ1-5; CDR3 protein: CASSPTGGWPQHF
V gene: TRBV4-1; J gene: TRBJ2-5; CDR3 protein: CASSQEEGQYMETQYF
V gene: TRBV7-2; J gene: TRBJ2-7; CDR3 protein: CASSFLNYEQYF
V gene: TRBV3-1; J gene: TRBJ2-5; CDR3 protein: CASSPGLAEQETQYF
V gene: TRBV12-3/TRBV12-4; J gene: TRBJ1-2; CDR3 protein: CASSPRSTGYGYTF
V gene: TRBV29-1; J gene: TRBJ2-7; CDR3 protein: CSVEGGYEQYF
V gene: TRBV11-1; J gene: TRBJ2-3; CDR3 protein: CASSLSKWPVTDTQYF
V gene: TRBV28; J gene: TRBJ1-2; CDR3 protein: CASSLEGRGNGYTF
V gene: TRBV7-8; J gene: TRBJ2-5; CDR3 protein: CASSLEWTEETQYF
V gene: TRBV12-3/TRBV12-4; J gene: TRBJ2-7; CDR3 protein: CASSRDTDLYEQYF
V gene: TRBV12-3/TRBV12-4; J gene: TRBJ2-5; CDR3 protein: CASTGTETGVLQETQYF
V gene: TRBV7-2; J gene: TRBJ2-1; CDR3 protein: CASSLELAAYNEQFF
V gene: TRBV20-1; J gene: TRBJ2-5; CDR3 protein: CSARGQGEVETQYF
V gene: TRBV4-3; J gene: TRBJ2-7; CDR3 protein: CASIVAGEQYF
V gene: TRBV18; J gene: TRBJ2-2; CDR3 protein: CASSPEDRVTTGELFF
V gene: TRBV28; J gene: TRBJ1-5; CDR3 protein: CASSTPGSNQPQHF
V gene: TRBV6-2/TRBV6-3; J gene: TRBJ2-1; CDR3 protein: CASSYSAGVRNEQFF
V gene: TRBV29-1; J gene: TRBJ2-7; CDR3 protein: CSVLTPGQDPGQYF
V gene: TRBV19; J gene: TRBJ2-7; CDR3 protein: CASSITASGSDEQYF
V gene: TRBV27; J gene: TRBJ2-7; CDR3 protein: CASRRTSGKYEQYF
V gene: TRBV3-1; J gene: TRBJ2-1; CDR3 protein: CASSQGTPQFF
V gene: TRBV29-1; J gene: TRBJ2-2; CDR3 protein: CSVLLYNTGELFF
V gene: TRBV4-1; J gene: TRBJ2-5; CDR3 protein: CASSQNRGQETQYF
V gene: TRBV19; J gene: TRBJ1-1; CDR3 protein: CASSIAGRGGTEAFF
V gene: TRBV7-9; J gene: TRBJ1-2; CDR3 protein: CASSLAGHSYGYTF
V gene: TRBV9; J gene: TRBJ2-7; CDR3 protein: CASSVYEGNEQYF
V gene: TRBV29-1; J gene: TRBJ1-1; CDR3 protein: CSVEDRETEAFF
V gene: TRBV4-1; J gene: TRBJ2-1; CDR3 protein: CAGRPGQSISEQFF
V gene: TRBV29-1; J gene: TRBJ2-4; CDR3 protein: CSVGGLAGEAKNIQYF
V gene: TRBV4-2; J gene: TRBJ2-7; CDR3 protein: CASSQDRLAASYEQYF
V gene: TRBV15; J gene: TRBJ2-7; CDR3 protein: CATSLTGSEQYF
V gene: TRBV14; J gene: TRBJ2-5; CDR3 protein: CASSQAGWETQYF
V gene: TRBV19; J gene: TRBJ1-1; CDR3 protein: CASSTWTGAEAFF
V gene: TRBV6-5; J gene: TRBJ2-3; CDR3 protein: CASSPGGPWEDTQYF
V gene: TRBV28; J gene: TRBJ2-2; CDR3 protein: CASSSRGHTGELFF
V gene: TRBV28; J gene: TRBJ2-7; CDR3 protein: CASTTGGYNEQYF
V gene: TRBV29-1; J gene: TRBJ2-7; CDR3 protein: CSVPIQGDSYEQYF
V gene: TRBV4-2; J gene: TRBJ2-7; CDR3 protein: CASSQEISYEQYF
V gene: TRBV20-1; J gene: TRBJ2-7; CDR3 protein: CSASRLDYEQYF
V gene: TRBV29-1; J gene: TRBJ2-1; CDR3 protein: CSVEDPSGSVFDEQFF
V gene: TRBV7-2; J gene: TRBJ2-1; CDR3 protein: CASSSVAGERVEQFF
V gene: TRBV4-1; J gene: TRBJ2-3; CDR3 protein: CASSQYRTDTQYF
V gene: TRBV27; J gene: TRBJ1-2; CDR3 protein: CASSLSGEVYGYTF
V gene: TRBV7-9; J gene: TRBJ1-3; CDR3 protein: CASSLLGTATLDTIYF
V gene: TRBV28; J gene: TRBJ2-3; CDR3 protein: CASSLRAGGTDTQYF
V gene: TRBV7-9; J gene: TRBJ2-7; CDR3 protein: CASSPTGSYEQYF
V gene: TRBV7-2; J gene: TRBJ2-1; CDR3 protein: CASSSSGGQLENEQFF